The 19 T cell receptor beta chains in this list originate from one sample, sequenced in a study of cytomegalovirus exposure and HLA in healthy donors. Both 60 Vbeta primers and 13 Jbeta primers went into the PCR. Clones were sequenced by immunoSEQ multiplex PCR, and TCRdb holds only the in-frame ones, with some missing. The sample shows roughly 78,000 clones, 60% to 75% of them seen only once. The sequencing sample was made of PBMCs. The source is a man aged 35-49 years in good health and CMV-seropositive.

The chain combines TRBV7-3 with TRBJ1-6; TRBD1 matches 7 bases. The CDR3 loop spans 14 amino acids. Germline CDR1 and CDR2: SGHTA and FQGTGA. V lost 4 bases, J lost 8 bases, and 5 bases stayed unmatched. This CDR3 reads CASSWGQRDSPLHF. The CDR3 DNA follows: TGTGCCAGCAGCTGGGGACAGCGGGATTCACCCCTCCACTTT. Looking up the rest from reference TRBV7-3 and TRBJ1-6 gives the full variable domain: GAGVSQTPSNKVTEKGKYVELRCDPISGHTALYWYRQSLGQGPEFLIYFQGTGAADDSGLPNDRFFAVRPEGSVSTLKIQRTERGDSAVYLCASSWGQRDSPLHFGNGTRLTVT.

This chain joins TRBV30 and TRBJ2-1; 7 bases agree with TRBD2. The length of the CDR3 is 15 residues. J lost 9 bases, V lost 0 bases, and 11 bases had no gene match. Germline V gene data show CDR1 as GTSNPN and CDR2 as SVGIG (reference sequence). The CDR3 DNA is TGTGCCTGGAGTGTACAAGAGCGGGGCTTAAGTGAGCAGTTCTTC. This gives the protein CAWSVQERGLSEQFF.

The chain combines TRBV2 with TRBJ2-2; the D gene is possibly TRBD2 (6 bases). The CDR3 is made up of 16 amino acids. The germline V and J ends were trimmed by 4 bases and 4 bases, with 16 bases remaining between them. The germline V gene encodes CDR1 SNHLY and CDR2 FYNNEI. CDR3 coding DNA: TGTGCCAGCAGTGCTCTGGGACTTTCTGCCACCGGGGAGCTGTTTTTT. It yields the protein CASSALGLSATGELFF.

J is TRBJ2-3 and V is TRBV6-1; 11 nucleotides align to TRBD2. Per germline, CDR1 MNHNS and CDR2 SASEGT. The V segment lost 6 bases and the J segment 5 bases; nucleotides outside the gene matches: 7. The CDR3 runs 15 residues. This CDR3 is CASRKLAGVEDTQYF. For the CDR3, the DNA is TGTGCCAGCAGGAAACTAGCGGGGGTAGAAGATACGCAGTATTTT.

The V gene is TRBV9, the J gene TRBJ2-5; TRBD2 is a possible D gene (7 bases). Germline assignment: CDR1 SGDLS and CDR2 YYNGEE. The CDR3 runs to 16 residues. The germline V and J ends were trimmed by 3 bases and 8 bases, with 23 bases remaining between them. CDR3 protein: CASSAPREGEKVTQYF. Here the CDR3 DNA reads TGTGCCAGCAGCGCACCCAGGGAGGGGGAGAAGGTAACCCAGTACTTC.

The V gene is TRBV2, the J gene TRBJ1-5; TRBD1 is a possible D gene (6 bases). The CDR3 loop spans 14 amino acids. V gave up 3 bases and J gave up 4 bases, with 10 bases separating them. CDR1 SNHLY and CDR2 FYNNEI come from the germline V gene. CDR3 loop: CASSDSTGNQPQHF. CDR3 nucleotide sequence: TGTGCCAGCAGTGATTCGACAGGTAATCAGCCCCAGCATTTT.

The gene calls are TRBV19 and TRBJ2-2; unclear D gene. The CDR3 has 14 amino acids. V shed 3 bases and J shed 2 bases, with 7 bases lying between them. The germline V gene has CDR1 LNHDA and CDR2 SQIVND (reference sequence). The CDR3 region is CASSISRNTGELFF. CDR3 sequence (DNA): TGTGCCAGTAGTATCTCCAGAAACACCGGGGAGCTGTTTTTT. Full variable domain (missing parts from reference TRBV19 and TRBJ2-2): DGGITQSPKYLFRKEGQNVTLSCEQNLNHDAMYWYRQDPGQGLRLIYYSQIVNDFQKGDIAEGYSVSREKKESFPLTVTSAQKNPTAFYLCASSISRNTGELFFGEGSRLTVL.

The V and J genes are TRBV19 and TRBJ1-5; 9 bases line up with TRBD1. CDR3 length: 15 amino acids. Germline V gene sequence: CDR1 LNHDA, CDR2 SQIVND (reference sequence). The V segment lost 10 bases and the J segment 3 bases; nucleotides outside the gene matches: 10. CDR3 in DNA: TGTGCCACTGAGGGACAGGGCTGGATCAATCAGCCCCAGCATTTT. It is translated as CATEGQGWINQPQHF.

J is TRBJ1-2 and V is TRBV29-1; D remains ambiguous. Trimming took off 3 bases at V and 1 base at J, with 9 bases between the two ends. This CDR3 spans 13 amino acids. CDR1 and CDR2 from the germline V gene are SQVTM and ANQGSEA. CDR3 region: CSVDDSGNYGYTF. The CDR3 coding sequence is TGCAGCGTTGACGACTCGGGTAACTATGGCTACACCTTC.

DNA for the CDR3: TGTGCCAGCAGCGGGGGTCGCCAGGGGTCAGATACGCAGTATTTT. Translated, it gives CASSGGRQGSDTQYF. The J gene is TRBJ2-3, the V gene TRBV11-2; D is possibly TRBD1 (6 bases). Deletions cut 5 bases from V and 4 bases from J, with 16 bases between. The germline gives CDR1 SGHAT, CDR2 FQNNGV. The CDR3 loop spans 15 amino acids.

The chain uses TRBV6-1 and TRBJ2-3, with D unresolved. This CDR3 is built from 14 residues. The germline V gene has CDR1 MNHNS and CDR2 SASEGT. V was clipped by 5 bases and J by 3 bases, with 12 bases between them. The CDR3 region has the DNA TGTGCCAGCAGTCCATCCGGGTCAACAGATACGCAGTATTTT. It specifies CASSPSGSTDTQYF.

The genes are TRBV5-1 and TRBJ2-1; D remains unclear. The CDR3 loop spans 12 amino acids. Between the trimmed V and J ends, which lost 0 bases and 8 bases, there was a span of 6 bases. Germline V lookup: CDR1 SGHRS, CDR2 YFSETQ. This CDR3 reads CASSLGSYEQFF. The CDR3 DNA is TGCGCCAGCAGCTTGGGAAGCTATGAGCAGTTCTTC.

CDR3: CASSPLAKNIQYF. Here the CDR3 DNA reads TGTGCCAGCAGCCCCCTAGCCAAAAACATTCAGTACTTC. The chain has TRBV7-9 and TRBJ2-4; no definite D call. Between the trimmed V and J ends, which lost 5 bases and 0 bases, there was a span of 5 bases. Germline lookup yields CDR1 SEHNR and CDR2 FQNEAQ (reference sequence). This CDR3 is 13 amino acids long.

The genes are TRBV5-4 and TRBJ1-2, with 7 bases that match TRBD1. The CDR3 extends over 12 amino acids. The trim removed 3 bases at V and 6 bases at J, leaving 2 bases unmatched. Germline values: CDR1 SGHNT, CDR2 YYREEE (reference sequence). CDR3 region: CASSWTGNGYTF. The CDR3 DNA reads as TGTGCCAGCAGCTGGACAGGTAATGGCTACACCTTC.

The chain recombines TRBV6-5 with TRBJ2-7; the D gene is possibly TRBD2 (6 bases). This CDR3 spans 11 amino acids. The V end was cut by 6 bases, the J end by 6 bases, with 9 bases between. CDR1 is MNHEY, CDR2 SVGAGI, per germline. The CDR3 protein is CASSPGGEQYF. Written as DNA, the CDR3 is TGTGCCAGCAGCCCCGGGGGCGAGCAGTACTTC.

In this sample, this clone turned up a few times. V is TRBV5-1 and J is TRBJ1-1, with D possibly matching TRBD1 (6 bases). The CDR3 length is 16 residues. Germline V gene data show CDR1 as SGHRS and CDR2 as YFSETQ. Trimming pared 0 bases from V and 1 base from J, leaving 13 bases between. The CDR3 DNA reads TGCGCCAGCAGCTTGGTACAGGGATTAGGGAACACTGAAGCTTTCTTT. The encoded protein is CASSLVQGLGNTEAFF. Full variable domain (remainder filled in from reference TRBV5-1 and TRBJ1-1): KAGVTQTPRYLIKTRGQQVTLSCSPISGHRSVSWYQQTPGQGLQFLFEYFSETQRNKGNFPGRFSGRQFSNSRSEMNVSTLELGDSALYLCASSLVQGLGNTEAFFGQGTRLTVV.

Here the CDR3 DNA reads TGTGCCAGTAGACTAGCGGTCGGGGAGCTGTTTTTT. Amino acid sequence: CASRLAVGELFF. The chain recombines TRBV19 with TRBJ2-2; 8 nucleotides align to TRBD2. This CDR3 has 12 residues. Looked up from germline, CDR1 is LNHDA and CDR2 is SQIVND (reference sequence). V lost 6 bases to trimming and J lost 7 bases; unmatched junction nucleotides: 1.

The rearrangement links TRBV5-4 to TRBJ1-3, with 7 positions matching TRBD1. Germline lookup yields CDR1 SGHNT and CDR2 YYREEE (reference sequence). The CDR3 spans 18 residues. V trimming: 0 bases; J trimming: 4 bases; junction bases outside the gene matches: 13. The CDR3 region is CASSLGRQGIDFGNTIYF. Here the CDR3 DNA reads TGTGCCAGCAGCTTGGGACGACAGGGAATAGACTTCGGAAACACCATATATTTT.

A single count supports this clone. This chain uses TRBV18 with TRBJ2-7; 7 bases are a match to TRBD1. The CDR3 sequence is 15 residues long. CDR1 is KGHSH, CDR2 LQKENI, per germline. With V trimmed by 3 bases and J by 5 bases, 10 bases remained unmatched. The CDR3 sequence: CASSPLQRQGNEQYF. In DNA form, the CDR3 reads TGTGCCAGCTCACCCTTACAACGACAGGGTAACGAGCAGTACTTC.